The 9 T cell receptor beta chains presented below share a single source sample, sequenced in a study of cytomegalovirus exposure and HLA in healthy donors. The study ran its PCR with 60 Vbeta and 13 Jbeta primers. Sequencing was performed with immunoSEQ multiplex PCR; in TCRdb, only in-frame clones are kept and a portion is missing. Of some 170,000 clones in the sample, around 79% were seen once. The specimen sequenced was PBMCs. These receptors all stem from a middle-aged man in good health and CMV-seropositive.

The chain has TRBV27 and TRBJ2-7; TRBD1 agrees at 9 bases. In germline, CDR1 is MNHEY, CDR2 SMNVEV (reference sequence). Unmatched junction bases numbered 9, after V lost 6 bases and J lost 3 bases. The CDR3 has 15 amino acids. The CDR3 bases are TGTGCCAGCAGCTCTTCCTACAGGGGGCTCTACGAGCAGTACTTC. Amino acid sequence: CASSSSYRGLYEQYF.

The chain joins TRBV27 to TRBJ2-1; D unresolved. V lost 4 bases and J 1 base, leaving 11 bases between the germline ends. Germline assignment: CDR1 MNHEY and CDR2 SMNVEV (reference sequence). This CDR3 is built from 15 residues. The CDR3 DNA reads as TGTGCCAGCAGTTCGAAAACAGTATCCTACAATGAGCAGTTCTTC. Protein product: CASSSKTVSYNEQFF.

This chain joins TRBV19 and TRBJ1-5, with TRBD1 matching over 8 bases. The germline CDR1 and CDR2 sequences are LNHDA and SQIVND (reference sequence). Trimming at V came to 5 bases and at J to 6 bases, leaving 6 bases not matched to a gene. There are 14 residues in the CDR3. The CDR3 reads CASSGTGGGQPQHF. CDR3 sequence (DNA): TGTGCCAGTAGTGGAACAGGGGGGGGTCAGCCCCAGCATTTT.

Here the CDR3 reads CASSIDLSPSEYEQYF. DNA for the CDR3: TGTGCCAGTAGTATAGACCTTAGTCCTAGCGAATACGAGCAGTACTTC. The chain joins TRBV19 to TRBJ2-7; D might be TRBD2 (6 bases). Between the trimmed V and J ends, which lost 0 bases and 4 bases, there was a span of 16 bases. This CDR3 has 16 amino acids. The V gene's germline CDR1 is LNHDA and CDR2 SQIVND (reference sequence).

The gene calls are TRBV10-3 and TRBJ1-4; 9 bases fit TRBD1. This CDR3 region has 13 residues. Unmatched junction bases numbered 3, after V lost 6 bases and J lost 7 bases. Germline V gives CDR1 ENHRY, CDR2 SYGVKD. As DNA, the CDR3 is TGTGCCATCAGCCGGGACAGGGCTGAAAAACTGTTTTTT. It yields the protein CAISRDRAEKLFF.

The chain couples TRBV9 to TRBJ1-4; possible D gene TRBD1, 6 bases. Germline V CDR1 and CDR2: SGDLS, YYNGEE. The V end was cut by 10 bases, the J end by 3 bases, with 13 bases between. This CDR3 has 13 amino acids. The DNA of the CDR3 is TGTGCCTACTACAGGGATTCTAATGAAAAACTGTTTTTT. It is translated as CAYYRDSNEKLFF.

This rearrangement joins TRBV19 to TRBJ2-1, with D unresolved. The CDR3 is made up of 14 amino acids. The ends were cut back, 4 bases at V and 3 bases at J, with 10 bases in the middle. Germline CDR1 and CDR2: LNHDA and SQIVND (reference sequence). The CDR3 DNA reads as TGTGCCAGTAGTACGCCTAGAAACTACAATGAGCAGTTCTTC. This translates into CASSTPRNYNEQFF.

The CDR3 reads CASSLTLTSGRALGTDTQYF. The CDR3 coding sequence is TGTGCCAGCAGCTTAACCCTGACTAGCGGGAGGGCCCTCGGCACAGATACGCAGTATTTT. The V call is TRBV7-3, the J call TRBJ2-3, with TRBD2 identical over 14 bases. After removal of 0 bases from V and 1 base from J, the junction contained 9 bases not matched to a gene. This CDR3 is built from 20 residues. Per the germline V gene, CDR1 is SGHTA and CDR2 is FQGTGA.

This chain connects TRBV28 to TRBJ2-2, with 11 bases that match TRBD1. This CDR3 comprises 14 residues. V shed 5 bases, J shed 7 bases, and the junction held 3 bases outside the gene matches. Germline V gene lookup returns CDR1 MDHEN and CDR2 SYDVKM. The CDR3 sequence: CASSLGTGGGELFF. CDR3 in DNA: TGTGCCAGCAGTCTCGGGACAGGGGGCGGGGAGCTGTTTTTT.